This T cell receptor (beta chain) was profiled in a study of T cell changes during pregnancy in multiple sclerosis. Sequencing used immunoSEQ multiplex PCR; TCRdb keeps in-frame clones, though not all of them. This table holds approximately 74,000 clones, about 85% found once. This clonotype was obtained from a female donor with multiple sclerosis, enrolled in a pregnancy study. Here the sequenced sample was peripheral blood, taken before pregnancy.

Written as DNA, the CDR3 is TGTGCCAGCAGCTTAAGTGGGGCCTCACGGACCCAGTACTTC. It yields the protein CASSLSGASRTQYF. The chain employs TRBV7-2 and TRBJ2-5, with D possibly matching TRBD1 (5 bases). Germline V gives CDR1 SGHTA, CDR2 FQGNSA. V lost 2 bases and J 7 bases, leaving 14 bases between the germline ends. The CDR3 totals 14 residues.